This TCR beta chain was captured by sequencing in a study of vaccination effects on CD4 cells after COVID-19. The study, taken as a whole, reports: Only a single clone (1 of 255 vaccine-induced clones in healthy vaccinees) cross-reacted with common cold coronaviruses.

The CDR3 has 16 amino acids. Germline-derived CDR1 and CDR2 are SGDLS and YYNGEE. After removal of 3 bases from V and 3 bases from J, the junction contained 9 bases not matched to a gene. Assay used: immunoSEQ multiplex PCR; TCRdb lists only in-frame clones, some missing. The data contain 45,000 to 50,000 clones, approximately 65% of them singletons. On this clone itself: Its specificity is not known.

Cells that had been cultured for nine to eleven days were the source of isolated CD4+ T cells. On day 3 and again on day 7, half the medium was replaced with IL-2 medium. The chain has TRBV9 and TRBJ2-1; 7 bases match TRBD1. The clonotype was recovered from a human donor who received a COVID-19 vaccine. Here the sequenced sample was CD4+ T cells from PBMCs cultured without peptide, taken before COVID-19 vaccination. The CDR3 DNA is TGTGCCAGCAGCGCTTCGACAGGGCGTCACTACAATGAGCAGTTCTTC. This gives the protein CASSASTGRHYNEQFF.